The sequence of this T cell receptor beta chain was determined in a study of metastatic and nonmetastatic thyroid tumors. Overall study context: Thyroid patients, malignant and benign, had repertoires compared across blood and tumor or nodule tissue. The study, taken as a whole, reports: Significantly higher TCR beta diversity was reportedly seen in malignant thyroid tumors than benign nodules, in blood and tumor.

Patients were all untreated before their thyroid surgery. This clone was detected many times. Its antigen is still unknown. In the source study's methods: The authors used CDR3 differences across clinicopathological groups to build a distant-metastasis classifier for papillary thyroid cancer. TCRdb ran MiXCR on the PCR reads. The V and J calls and clone size come from TCRdb's table, not from the authors' own analysis. This sample has approximately 22,000 clones, with around 15% found just once. Germline V lookup: CDR1 MRHNA, CDR2 SNTAGT. The CDR3 length is 16 residues. The V and J ends lost 0 bases and 7 bases respectively, with 16 bases between them.

The clonotype was recovered from a female donor with papillary thyroid cancer or a benign thyroid nodule (not recorded which). Some clones in this sample may be carry-over from other donors' samples. The source material was blood. The V gene is TRBV6-4, the J gene TRBJ2-1; unclear D gene. The CDR3 DNA sequence: TGTGCCAGCAGTGACTCGTATTCTGGACCTATGAATGAGCAGTTCTTC. It is translated as CASSDSYSGPMNEQFF.